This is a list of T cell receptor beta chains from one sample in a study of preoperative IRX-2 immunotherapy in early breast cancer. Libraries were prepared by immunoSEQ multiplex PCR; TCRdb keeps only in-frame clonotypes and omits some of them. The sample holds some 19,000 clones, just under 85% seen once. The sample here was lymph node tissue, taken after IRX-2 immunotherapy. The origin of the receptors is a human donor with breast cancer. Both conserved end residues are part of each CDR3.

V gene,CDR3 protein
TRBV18,CASSPESNYGYTF
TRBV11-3,CASSRRDRAHNEQFF
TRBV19,CASSIRLLSLNTEAFF
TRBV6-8,CASSVGGRSYEQYF
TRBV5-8,CASSQQYTGELFF
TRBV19,CASSRSDQPQHF
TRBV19,CASSLQTRQKLFF
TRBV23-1,CASSQERDGTGGLNSPLHF
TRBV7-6,CASSFTGGAYNEQFF
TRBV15,CATSRDLGQSSGNTIYF
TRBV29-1,CSVGGAEKGYEQYF
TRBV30,CAWNGRDTQYF
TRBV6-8,CASIQGATEAFF
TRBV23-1,CASSHGQGSNQPQHF
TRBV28,CASSLQGPYGYTF
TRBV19,CASSGTVEETQYF
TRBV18,CASSPGLTKNIQYF
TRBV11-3,CASSLDPALDYGYTF
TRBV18,CASSLRDRAEQYF
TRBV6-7,CASSHSPGGTEAFF
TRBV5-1,CASSLAGSYNEQFF